This record covers a single TCR beta chain. The data originate from a study of blood T cell repertoires in COVID-19. Overall study context: Some COVID-19 samples were acute and others convalescent; all came from the United States, Italy and Spain. PBMCs, B-cell-depleted T cells, or T cells were the source of the cDNA or gDNA that made up the material.

The CDR3 is 15 amino acids. In germline, CDR1 is SGHRS, CDR2 YFSETQ. The ends lost 5 bases at V and 2 bases at J; junction bases unmatched: 8. The table came from immunoSEQ multiplex PCR; TCRdb's copy has only in-frame clones and leaves some out. The top ten clones hold 12% of a sample with tens of thousands of clones, over 65% of them seen once. This TCR came from a human donor in a cohort sampled during active COVID-19. This sequence joins TRBV5-1 and TRBJ2-7; 9 bases are shared with TRBD2. Material: peripheral blood. Written as DNA, the CDR3 is TGCGCCAGCAGAGGGGATAGCGGGGGAACCTACGAGCAGTACTTC. Amino acids: CASRGDSGGTYEQYF.